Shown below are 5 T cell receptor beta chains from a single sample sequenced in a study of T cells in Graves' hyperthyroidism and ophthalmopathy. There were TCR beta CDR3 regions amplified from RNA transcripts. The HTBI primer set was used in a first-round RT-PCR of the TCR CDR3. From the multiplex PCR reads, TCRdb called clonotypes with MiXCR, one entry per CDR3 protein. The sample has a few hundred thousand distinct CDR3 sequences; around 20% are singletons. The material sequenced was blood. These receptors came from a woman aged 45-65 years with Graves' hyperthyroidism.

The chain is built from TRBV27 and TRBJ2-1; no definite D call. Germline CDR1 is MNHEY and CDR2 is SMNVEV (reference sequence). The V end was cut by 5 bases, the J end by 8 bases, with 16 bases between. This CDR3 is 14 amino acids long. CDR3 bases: TGTGCCAGCAGTCCGTTTGCTTATGGGGATGAGCAGTTCTTC. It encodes CASSPFAYGDEQFF.

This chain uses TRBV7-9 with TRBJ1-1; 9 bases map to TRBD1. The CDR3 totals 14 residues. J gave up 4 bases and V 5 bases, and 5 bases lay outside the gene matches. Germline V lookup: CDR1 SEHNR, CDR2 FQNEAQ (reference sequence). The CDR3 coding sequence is TGTGCCAGCAGCCAGACAGGGGGTGGCACTGAAGCTTTCTTT. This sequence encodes CASSQTGGGTEAFF.

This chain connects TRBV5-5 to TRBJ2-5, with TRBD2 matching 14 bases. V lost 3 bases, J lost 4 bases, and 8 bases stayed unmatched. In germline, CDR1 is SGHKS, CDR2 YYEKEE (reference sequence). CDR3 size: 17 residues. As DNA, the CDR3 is TGTGCCAGCAGCTCCCCGGGACTAGCGGGAGTTACAGAGACCCAGTACTTC. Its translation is CASSSPGLAGVTETQYF.

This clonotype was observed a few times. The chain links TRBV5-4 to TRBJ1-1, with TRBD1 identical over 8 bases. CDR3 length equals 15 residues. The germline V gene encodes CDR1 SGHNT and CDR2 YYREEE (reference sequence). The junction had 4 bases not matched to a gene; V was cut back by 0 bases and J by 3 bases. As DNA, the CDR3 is TGTGCCAGCAGCTTGGGACAGGGGAAGTACACTGAAGCTTTCTTT. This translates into CASSLGQGKYTEAFF.

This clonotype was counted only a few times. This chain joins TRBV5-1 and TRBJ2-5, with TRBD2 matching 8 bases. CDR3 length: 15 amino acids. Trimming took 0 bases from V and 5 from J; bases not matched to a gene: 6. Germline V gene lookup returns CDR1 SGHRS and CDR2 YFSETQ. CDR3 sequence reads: CASSLVSGASETQYF. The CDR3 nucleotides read TGCGCCAGCAGCTTGGTTAGCGGGGCCTCGGAGACCCAGTACTTC.